The 18 T cell receptor beta chains listed next were all sequenced from one sample in a study of blood T cell repertoires in COVID-19. Repertoires were generated with immunoSEQ multiplex PCR, while TCRdb's copy carries only in-frame clones and drops some. The repertoire holds under 400,000 clones, with about 92% as singletons. Specimen: peripheral blood. These receptors originate from a woman aged 55-69 years with COVID-19, enrolled during active disease.

The V call is TRBV19, the J call TRBJ2-1, with 9 nucleotides matching TRBD2. The CDR3 is 16 residues long. Germline V CDR1 and CDR2: LNHDA, SQIVND (reference sequence). V was pared by 4 bases and J by 2 bases, with 6 bases of the junction left unmatched. CDR3 nucleotide sequence: TGTGCCAGTAGTAGCGGGGGGGCCTGGACCTACAATGAGCAGTTCTTC. This sequence encodes CASSSGGAWTYNEQFF.

The rearrangement links TRBV18 to TRBJ1-4, with D possibly TRBD1 on 6 matching bases. This CDR3 comprises 14 residues. Trimming took 3 bases from V and 7 from J, leaving 12 bases between them. Germline CDR1 KGHSH, CDR2 LQKENI. Written as DNA, the CDR3 is TGTGCCAGCTCACCTGGGCAGGGGAGTGAAAAACTGTTTTTT. Amino acid sequence: CASSPGQGSEKLFF.

This clone showed up just once. This chain joins TRBV28 and TRBJ1-2, with 9 bases identical to TRBD1. Trimming removed 1 base from V and 11 bases from J; junction bases left unmatched: 5. This CDR3 is 13 amino acids long. Looked up from germline, CDR1 is MDHEN and CDR2 is SYDVKM. The CDR3 region is CASSLSGTGSYTF. In DNA, the CDR3 is TGTGCCAGCAGTTTATCTGGGACAGGGTCGTACACCTTC.

The DNA of the CDR3 is TGCAGCGCTACCACAGGGATCTATGGCTACACCTTC. Translating it yields CSATTGIYGYTF. The chain links TRBV29-1 to TRBJ1-2; tentative D call: TRBD1 (6 bases). The CDR3 consists of 12 residues. Per the germline V gene, CDR1 is SQVTM and CDR2 is ANQGSEA. V dropped 7 bases and J dropped 4 bases, with 13 bases sitting between them. Using reference TRBV29-1 and TRBJ1-2 for the parts outside the CDR3, the full variable domain is SAVISQKPSRDICQRGTSLTIQCQVDSQVTMMFWYRQQPGQSLTLIATANQGSEATYESGFVIDKFPISRPNLTFSTLTVSNMSPEDSSIYLCSATTGIYGYTFGSGTRLTVV.

The chain joins TRBV7-9 to TRBJ1-2; 8 bases align to TRBD1. The CDR3 runs 14 residues. V shed 3 bases and J 4 bases; nucleotides not matched to a gene: 4. CDR1 is SEHNR, CDR2 FQNEAQ, per germline (reference sequence). CDR3 region: CASSLGQAFYGYTF. For the CDR3, the DNA is TGTGCCAGCAGCTTGGGACAGGCGTTCTATGGCTACACCTTC.

This rearrangement joins TRBV19 to TRBJ1-1, with D possibly being TRBD1 (6 bases). The CDR3 is made up of 13 amino acids. Germline CDR1 is LNHDA and CDR2 is SQIVND (reference sequence). V gave up 7 bases and J gave up 2 bases, with 11 bases separating them. Here the CDR3 reads CASTAGGNTEAFF. CDR3 sequence (DNA): TGTGCCAGTACGGCTGGGGGCAACACTGAAGCTTTCTTT.

The J gene is TRBJ1-1, the V gene TRBV27, with 7 bases aligning to TRBD1. J was trimmed by 2 bases and V by 8 bases; bases with no gene match: 11. The germline V gene encodes CDR1 MNHEY and CDR2 SMNVEV (reference sequence). The CDR3 consists of 15 residues. CDR3 nucleotides: TGTGCCAGCTCCCCACAGGGGAGATTAAACACTGAAGCTTTCTTT. It specifies CASSPQGRLNTEAFF.

The chain recombines TRBV13 with TRBJ2-7; D may be TRBD1 (6 bases). The CDR3 consists of 15 residues. Germline V lookup: CDR1 PRHDT, CDR2 FYEKMQ (reference sequence). The V end was cut by 2 bases, the J end by 1 base, with 12 bases between. The CDR3 region has the DNA TGTGCCAGCAGCTTATACGCAGGGGAATCCTACGAGCAGTACTTC. This gives the protein CASSLYAGESYEQYF.

This chain connects TRBV18 to TRBJ2-1; 11 bases align to TRBD2. The CDR3 is 16 residues long. The junction had 4 bases not matched to a gene; V was cut back by 3 bases and J by 3 bases. Germline V lookup: CDR1 KGHSH, CDR2 LQKENI. The CDR3, as DNA: TGTGCCAGCTCACCGTTGACTAGCGGGGTCTACAATGAGCAGTTCTTC. It codes for CASSPLTSGVYNEQFF.

The chain is built from TRBV6-5 and TRBJ1-6, with TRBD1 matching over 7 bases. V dropped 6 bases and J dropped 9; count of bases not matched to a gene: 8. Germline loops: CDR1 MNHEY, CDR2 SVGAGI. CDR3 length: 14 amino acids. The CDR3 is CASSLGGRGSPLHF. The CDR3, as DNA: TGTGCCAGCAGCCTAGGGGGCAGAGGTTCACCCCTCCACTTT.

The V call is TRBV15, the J call TRBJ1-3, with TRBD1 identical over 7 bases. V gave up 6 bases and J gave up 0 bases; unmatched junction bases: 5. Per germline, CDR1 LNHNV and CDR2 YYDKDF (reference sequence). The CDR3 spans 15 residues. The CDR3 loop reads CATRNTGVSGNTIYF. The CDR3 nucleotides read TGTGCCACCAGGAATACAGGGGTCTCTGGAAACACCATATATTTT.

The chain joins TRBV29-1 to TRBJ2-5, with 12 positions matching TRBD2. Germline CDR1 SQVTM, CDR2 ANQGSEA. V lost 7 bases to trimming and J lost 5 bases; unmatched junction nucleotides: 5. This CDR3 has 13 residues. The CDR3 region has the DNA TGCAGCGGAGGACTAGCGGGGTTCGAGACCCAGTACTTC. Protein sequence: CSGGLAGFETQYF.

The chain recombines TRBV7-8 with TRBJ1-6, with D hard to call. Germline V lookup: CDR1 SGHVS, CDR2 FQNEAQ. The V end lost 1 base, the J end lost 1 base, and 17 bases lay between the germline ends. The CDR3 totals 19 residues. CDR3 sequence reads: CASSLGGPEPRSYNSPLHF. Here the CDR3 DNA reads TGTGCCAGCAGCTTAGGAGGGCCCGAACCAAGGTCCTATAATTCACCCCTCCACTTT.

As regards this clone: The same CDR3 can be traced to other DNA sequences in this sample. This chain connects TRBV5-4 to TRBJ2-1, with D uncertain. The CDR3 spans 14 residues. The ends were cut back, 0 bases at V and 4 bases at J, with 8 bases in the middle. CDR1 and CDR2 from the germline V gene are SGHNT and YYREEE (reference sequence). CDR3 DNA: TGTGCCAGCAGCTTGGGAACAGAGTACAATGAGCAGTTCTTC. Its protein product is CASSLGTEYNEQFF. Using reference TRBV5-4 and TRBJ2-1 for the parts outside the CDR3, the full variable domain is ETGVTQSPTHLIKTRGQQVTLRCSSQSGHNTVSWYQQALGQGPQFIFQYYREEENGRGNFPPRFSGLQFPNYSSELNVNALELDDSALYLCASSLGTEYNEQFFGPGTRLTVL.

The chain uses TRBV5-1 and TRBJ1-1, with D tentatively TRBD1 (5 bases). Between the trimmed V and J ends, which lost 5 bases and 0 bases, there was a span of 14 bases. CDR3 length: 15 residues. The germline V gene encodes CDR1 SGHRS and CDR2 YFSETQ. CDR3 sequence: CASRAGYTLNTEAFF. The CDR3 DNA is TGCGCCAGCAGGGCAGGGTACACTCTGAACACTGAAGCTTTCTTT.

V is TRBV11-2 and J is TRBJ2-3; no clear D. Trimming shortened V by 6 bases and J by 5 bases, and 9 bases separated the two germline ends. Germline-derived CDR1 and CDR2 are SGHAT and FQNNGV. The CDR3 contains 12 residues. In nucleotides, the CDR3 is TGTGCCAGCAGTGGGTCGGGAGATACGCAGTATTTT. It is translated as CASSGSGDTQYF.

The chain links TRBV11-2 to TRBJ2-7; 10 bases are shared with TRBD2. The CDR3 is made up of 18 amino acids. CDR1 SGHAT and CDR2 FQNNGV come from the germline V gene. Trimming cost V 1 base and J 2 bases; bases outside gene matches: 11. The CDR3 here is CASSLGMSGLAGAYEQYF. CDR3 coding DNA: TGTGCCAGCAGCTTAGGTATGAGCGGTCTAGCGGGGGCCTACGAGCAGTACTTC.

This CDR3 is CASRPRGNEKLFF. CDR3 nucleotide sequence: TGTGCCTCCCGGCCCCGGGGAAATGAAAAACTGTTTTTT. This chain joins TRBV30 and TRBJ1-4; the D is unclear. The V end lost 7 bases, the J end lost 5 bases, and 14 bases lay between the germline ends. The germline V gene encodes CDR1 GTSNPN and CDR2 SVGIG (reference sequence). The CDR3 totals 13 residues.